The 31 T cell receptor beta chains given below trace back to one sample, sequenced in a study of CD8 T cell repertoires and HIV-1 epitope variants. These receptors lack a known antigen. Assay: immunoSEQ multiplex PCR; the TCRdb copy retains only in-frame clones and omits some. Altogether about 3,900 clones are present, about 66% being singletons, with the ten largest covering roughly 45%. Input material: cultured CD8+ T cells derived from PBMCs. Receptor source: a male donor with HIV.

This clone was recorded a few times. The gene calls are TRBV27 and TRBJ2-7; possibly TRBD2 for D (5 bases). Looked up from germline, CDR1 is MNHEY and CDR2 is SMNVEV (reference sequence). This CDR3 contains 13 residues. V lost 3 bases and J lost 3, with 9 bases in between. The CDR3 nucleotides are TGTGCCAGCAGTTTCTTTGAGGGCTACGAGCAGTACTTC. The encoded protein is CASSFFEGYEQYF.

The rearrangement joins TRBV21-1 to TRBJ1-1; the table assigns TRBD1, which was not confirmed against the DNA. TRBV21-1 is marked as a pseudogene. The CDR3 contains 21 residues. CDR3 in DNA: TGTGCCAGCAGGATACAAAGGAGGGGACAGGTGCCATCCAGAGCGAACACTGAAGCTTTCTTT. This sequence encodes CASRIQRRGQVPSRANTEAFF.

This sequence joins TRBV6-5 and TRBJ1-1; unclear D gene. This CDR3 has 14 amino acids. The V and J ends lost 2 bases and 4 bases respectively, with 11 bases between them. Germline CDR1 is MNHEY and CDR2 is SVGAGI. The CDR3 here is CASSYGGLTTEAFF. As DNA, the CDR3 is TGTGCCAGCAGTTACGGAGGACTTACCACTGAAGCTTTCTTT.

The CDR3 protein is CATTLRGSYEQYF. The CDR3 bases are TGTGCCACTACACTGAGAGGCTCCTACGAGCAGTACTTC. The chain has TRBV28 and TRBJ2-7; the D is unclear. The CDR3 is made up of 13 amino acids. Germline values: CDR1 MDHEN, CDR2 SYDVKM. Between the trimmed V and J ends, which lost 10 bases and 0 bases, there was a span of 13 bases.

This rearrangement joins TRBV29-1 to TRBJ2-7; TRBD2 matches 11 bases. CDR3 length equals 15 residues. CDR1 and CDR2 (germline): SQVTM, ANQGSEA. V was clipped by 4 bases and J by 0 bases; unmatched bases: 5. The chain's CDR3 is CSVAGTSGFSYEQYF. CDR3 DNA sequence: TGCAGCGTTGCGGGGACTAGCGGTTTCTCCTACGAGCAGTACTTC.

The chain is built from TRBV28 and TRBJ2-1, with TRBD2 identical over 7 bases. Trimming took 2 bases from V and 7 from J; bases not matched to a gene: 5. Germline CDR1 and CDR2: MDHEN and SYDVKM. The CDR3 sequence is 14 residues long. CDR3 DNA sequence: TGTGCCAGCAGTTTAGTGGGAGGGAATAATGAGCAGTTCTTC. Amino acid sequence: CASSLVGGNNEQFF.

A few counts support this clone. Here the CDR3 reads CASSLIAGGPEQYF. In DNA, the CDR3 is TGTGCCAGCAGTCTCATAGCGGGAGGGCCCGAGCAGTACTTC. V usage is TRBV27 and J usage is TRBJ2-7; the match to TRBD2 covers 11 bases. In germline, CDR1 is MNHEY, CDR2 SMNVEV (reference sequence). Trimming at V came to 5 bases and at J to 6 bases, leaving 6 bases not matched to a gene. The CDR3 consists of 14 residues.

In this sample, this clone is large (0.1 to 1%). V usage is TRBV9 and J usage is TRBJ1-2; D uncertain. Trimming took 4 bases from V and 5 from J, leaving 18 bases between them. The CDR3 runs 15 residues. Per the germline V gene, CDR1 is SGDLS and CDR2 is YYNGEE. CDR3 sequence: CASSFVGSGAYGYTF. DNA for the CDR3: TGTGCCAGCAGCTTCGTAGGGTCTGGAGCTTATGGCTACACCTTC.

The V and J genes are TRBV4-3 and TRBJ1-2; TRBD1 is a possible D gene (5 bases). In germline, CDR1 is LGHNA, CDR2 YSLEER. The CDR3 is 15 amino acids. Deletions cut 1 base from V and 4 bases from J, with 13 bases between. The CDR3 DNA sequence: TGCGCCAGCAGCCAAGGTCTCGGGACTTCCTATGGCTACACCTTC. This sequence encodes CASSQGLGTSYGYTF.

J is TRBJ2-7 and V is TRBV15, with D tentatively TRBD1 (6 bases). CDR1 and CDR2 (germline): LNHNV, YYDKDF (reference sequence). The ends were cut back, 6 bases at V and 2 bases at J, with 17 bases in the middle. The CDR3 extends over 15 amino acids. The CDR3 spells CATSREQGAPYEQYF. The CDR3 nucleotides read TGTGCCACCAGTCGTGAACAGGGTGCCCCCTACGAGCAGTACTTC.

The chain carries TRBV9 and TRBJ2-2; TRBD1 is a possible D gene (5 bases). Trimming stripped 4 bases from V and 6 bases from J, with 10 bases between. The germline V gene has CDR1 SGDLS and CDR2 YYNGEE. This CDR3 region has 13 residues. The CDR3 DNA sequence: TGTGCCAGCAGCCCCGAAGGGGCCGGGGAGCTGTTTTTT. Translation: CASSPEGAGELFF. Full variable domain (remainder filled in from reference TRBV9 and TRBJ2-2): DSGVTQTPKHLITATGQRVTLRCSPRSGDLSVYWYQQSLDQGLQFLIQYYNGEERAKGNILERFSAQQFPDLHSELNLSSLELGDSALYFCASSPEGAGELFFGEGSRLTVL.

This chain connects TRBV15 to TRBJ2-7; 7 bases fit TRBD1. Germline-derived CDR1 and CDR2 are LNHNV and YYDKDF (reference sequence). With V trimmed by 0 bases and J by 0 bases, 2 bases remained unmatched. The CDR3 sequence is 15 residues long. DNA for the CDR3: TGTGCCACCAGCAGAGATGACAGGGTCTCCTACGAGCAGTACTTC. This translates into CATSRDDRVSYEQYF.

This rearrangement joins TRBV27 to TRBJ2-1; no reliable D call. The CDR3 is 17 amino acids. Per the germline V gene, CDR1 is MNHEY and CDR2 is SMNVEV (reference sequence). The ends were cut back, 4 bases at V and 0 bases at J, with 16 bases in the middle. The CDR3 loop is CASSYVTSMSSYNEQFF. The DNA of the CDR3 is TGTGCCAGCAGTTACGTAACATCCATGAGCTCCTACAATGAGCAGTTCTTC.

This chain links TRBV27 with TRBJ2-3; tentative D call: TRBD2 (6 bases). This CDR3 comprises 14 residues. Germline CDR1 and CDR2: MNHEY and SMNVEV (reference sequence). Trimming took 3 bases from V and 4 from J, leaving 11 bases between them. The CDR3 sequence is CASSLISGADTQYF. The CDR3 region has the DNA TGTGCCAGCAGTTTGATTAGCGGTGCAGATACGCAGTATTTT.

The chain is built from TRBV28 and TRBJ2-7; 7 positions match TRBD2. The germline V gene encodes CDR1 MDHEN and CDR2 SYDVKM. The ends lost 2 bases at V and 4 bases at J; junction bases unmatched: 8. This CDR3 comprises 15 residues. The CDR3 region has the DNA TGTGCCAGCAGTTTAGCCAGGGCGGGGGTTTACGAGCAGTACTTC. Translating it yields CASSLARAGVYEQYF.

V gene TRBV23-1 combines with J gene TRBJ1-6, with D possibly matching TRBD1 (6 bases). TRBV23-1 falls under the ORF class, with uncertain function. CDR3 length: 19 amino acids. Between the trimmed V and J ends, which lost 1 base and 1 base, there was a span of 17 bases. CDR3 residues: CASSQWEGGGTSYNSPLHF. In DNA form, the CDR3 reads TGCGCCAGCAGTCAATGGGAGGGGGGCGGTACATCCTATAATTCACCCCTCCACTTT.

This chain links TRBV5-4 with TRBJ2-7; the D gene is possibly TRBD1 (7 bases). This CDR3 is 13 amino acids long. The V gene's germline CDR1 is SGHNT and CDR2 YYREEE (reference sequence). Deletions cut 2 bases from V and 6 bases from J, with 12 bases between. The CDR3 DNA follows: TGTGCCAGCAGCTTCCAGGGGGGATCCGAGCAGTACTTC. This gives the protein CASSFQGGSEQYF.

This chain connects TRBV6-5 to TRBJ2-2; no clear D gene. Trimming took off 2 bases at V and 1 base at J, with 8 bases between the two ends. The CDR3 is 15 residues long. CDR1 is MNHEY, CDR2 SVGAGI, per germline. As DNA, the CDR3 is TGTGCCAGCAGTTACGAGTTAAGGAACACCGGGGAGCTGTTTTTT. Translation: CASSYELRNTGELFF.

J is TRBJ2-6 and V is TRBV13; D is ambiguous. This CDR3 region has 13 residues. Between the trimmed V and J ends, which lost 6 bases and 0 bases, there was a span of 3 bases. CDR1 is PRHDT and CDR2 is FYEKMQ in the germline V gene (reference sequence). CDR3 coding DNA: TGTGCCAGCAGTCTCTCTGGGGCCAACGTCCTGACTTTC. Translated: CASSLSGANVLTF.

This chain uses TRBV27 with TRBJ2-7; D may be TRBD1 or TRBD2 (6 bases each). CDR1 is MNHEY and CDR2 is SMNVEV in the germline V gene (reference sequence). The CDR3 spans 15 residues. The germline V and J ends were trimmed by 7 bases and 4 bases, with 20 bases remaining between them. The CDR3 loop reads CASTPRGQGIYEQYF. In DNA form, the CDR3 reads TGTGCCAGCACCCCTCGGGGGCAGGGGATATACGAGCAGTACTTC.

This chain links TRBV27 with TRBJ2-7; D may match TRBD1 or TRBD2 (5 bases each). V was trimmed by 3 bases and J by 3 bases, leaving 9 bases between them. Germline V lookup: CDR1 MNHEY, CDR2 SMNVEV (reference sequence). This CDR3 spans 13 amino acids. Written as DNA, the CDR3 is TGTGCCAGCAGTTTCCGGGGCGACTACGAGCAGTACTTC. Residues: CASSFRGDYEQYF.

The V and J genes are TRBV19 and TRBJ2-1, with a possible D match to TRBD2 (6 bases). Germline V gene data show CDR1 as LNHDA and CDR2 as SQIVND (reference sequence). Between the trimmed V and J ends, which lost 10 bases and 2 bases, there was a span of 12 bases. The CDR3 length is 13 residues. This chain's CDR3 is CATETSTYNEQFF. For the CDR3, the DNA is TGTGCCACCGAAACTAGCACCTACAATGAGCAGTTCTTC.

The chain recombines TRBV28 with TRBJ2-7; TRBD1 might be the D (7 bases). CDR3 length equals 20 residues. V was clipped by 1 base and J by 0 bases, with 25 bases between them. Germline-derived CDR1 and CDR2 are MDHEN and SYDVKM. CDR3 loop: CASSLFQGGTDDRSSYEQYF. The DNA of the CDR3 is TGTGCCAGCAGTTTATTCCAAGGGGGGACAGACGATAGGAGCTCCTACGAGCAGTACTTC.

The chain carries TRBV27 and TRBJ2-1, with D possibly being TRBD1 or TRBD2 (5 bases each). Germline CDR1 and CDR2: MNHEY and SMNVEV (reference sequence). Trimming shortened V by 2 bases and J by 8 bases, and 13 bases separated the two germline ends. The CDR3 has 14 residues. This CDR3 is CASSLLGQGDEQFF. CDR3 bases: TGTGCCAGCAGTTTACTAGGGCAGGGAGATGAGCAGTTCTTC.

The table lists this clone with a few counts. The chain carries TRBV11-2 and TRBJ1-2; D is unresolved. Germline CDR1 reads SGHAT; CDR2 reads FQNNGV. The CDR3 runs 13 residues. With 1 base removed from V and 7 bases from J, the gap between germline ends came to 10 bases. In DNA form, the CDR3 reads TGTGCCAGCAGCTTAGTACCAGGAGGTGGCTACACCTTC. It is translated as CASSLVPGGGYTF.

The CDR3 reads CASSSLPTGVETQYF. For the CDR3, the DNA is TGCGCCAGCAGTTCACTCCCGACAGGGGTAGAGACCCAGTACTTC. The chain uses TRBV5-1 and TRBJ2-5, with 8 positions matching TRBD1. J lost 4 bases, V lost 5 bases, and 10 bases had no gene match. This CDR3 contains 15 residues. Germline CDR1 SGHRS, CDR2 YFSETQ.

The sample holds a few counts of this clone. The chain joins TRBV4-3 to TRBJ2-3, with D unclear. This CDR3 region has 16 residues. In germline, CDR1 is LGHNA, CDR2 YSLEER. Trimming removed 0 bases from V and 6 bases from J, with 16 bases in between. CDR3 in DNA: TGCGCCAGCAGCCAAGACCGGCCCAGTAGGGCGGATACGCAGTATTTT. As protein: CASSQDRPSRADTQYF.

This clone has a handful of counts. This rearrangement joins TRBV12-5 to TRBJ1-5; 7 bases fit TRBD1. The germline V gene has CDR1 LGHNT and CDR2 FRNRAP. The ends lost 5 bases at V and 7 bases at J; junction bases unmatched: 2. The CDR3 length is 12 residues. The CDR3: CASGQGDQPQHF. CDR3 DNA sequence: TGTGCTAGTGGTCAGGGGGACCAGCCCCAGCATTTT.

The rearrangement uses TRBV28 and TRBJ2-3, with TRBD2 matching 7 bases. CDR3 length: 15 residues. Germline V gene sequence: CDR1 MDHEN, CDR2 SYDVKM. V was pared by 3 bases and J by 4 bases, with 7 bases of the junction left unmatched. CDR3 loop: CASSLGGVFADTQYF. CDR3 coding DNA: TGTGCCAGCAGTTTGGGGGGGGTATTTGCAGATACGCAGTATTTT.

The chain recombines TRBV15 with TRBJ2-1; 8 bases match TRBD1. Germline trimming cut 4 bases from V and 1 base from J; bases unmatched to any gene: 3. This CDR3 has 15 residues. The germline V gene has CDR1 LNHNV and CDR2 YYDKDF (reference sequence). The CDR3 sequence: CATSTGGRSYNEQFF. In DNA form, the CDR3 reads TGTGCCACCAGCACAGGGGGCAGGTCCTACAATGAGCAGTTCTTC.

This rearrangement joins TRBV4-1 to TRBJ2-6; 8 positions agree with TRBD2. Germline CDR1 MGHRA, CDR2 YSYEKL. V lost 3 bases to trimming and J lost 0 bases; unmatched junction nucleotides: 7. This CDR3 has 18 residues. The CDR3 DNA reads TGCGCCAGCAGCCATGCTAGCGGGCTCAACTCTGGGGCCAACGTCCTGACTTTC. This gives the protein CASSHASGLNSGANVLTF.